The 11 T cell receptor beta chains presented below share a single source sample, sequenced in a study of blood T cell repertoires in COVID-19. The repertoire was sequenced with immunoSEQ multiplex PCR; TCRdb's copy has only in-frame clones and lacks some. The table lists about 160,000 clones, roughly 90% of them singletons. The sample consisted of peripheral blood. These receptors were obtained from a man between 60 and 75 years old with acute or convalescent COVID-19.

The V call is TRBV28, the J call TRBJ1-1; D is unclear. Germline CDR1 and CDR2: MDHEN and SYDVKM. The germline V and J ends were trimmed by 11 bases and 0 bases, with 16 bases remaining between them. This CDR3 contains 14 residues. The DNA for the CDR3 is TGTGCCCACAAGCAAGCCGGGATGAACACTGAAGCTTTCTTT. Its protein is CAHKQAGMNTEAFF.

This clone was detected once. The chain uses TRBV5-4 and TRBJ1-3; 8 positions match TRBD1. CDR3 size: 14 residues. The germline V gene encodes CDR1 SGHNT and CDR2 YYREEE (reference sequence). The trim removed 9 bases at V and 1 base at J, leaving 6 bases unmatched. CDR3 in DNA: TGTGCCATCTTGGACAGGGATTCTGGAAACACCATATATTTT. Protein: CAILDRDSGNTIYF.

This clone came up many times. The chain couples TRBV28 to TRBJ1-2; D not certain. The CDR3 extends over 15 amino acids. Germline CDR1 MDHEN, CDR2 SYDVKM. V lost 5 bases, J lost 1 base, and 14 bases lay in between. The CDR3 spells CASSPPGVGNYGYTF. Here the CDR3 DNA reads TGTGCCAGCAGTCCCCCCGGGGTTGGTAACTATGGCTACACCTTC.

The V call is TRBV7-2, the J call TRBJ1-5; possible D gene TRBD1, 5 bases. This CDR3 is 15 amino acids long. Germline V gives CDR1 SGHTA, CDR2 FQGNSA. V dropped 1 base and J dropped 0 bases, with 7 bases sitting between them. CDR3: CASSLVGGSNQPQHF. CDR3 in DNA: TGTGCCAGCAGCTTAGTCGGGGGTAGCAATCAGCCCCAGCATTTT.

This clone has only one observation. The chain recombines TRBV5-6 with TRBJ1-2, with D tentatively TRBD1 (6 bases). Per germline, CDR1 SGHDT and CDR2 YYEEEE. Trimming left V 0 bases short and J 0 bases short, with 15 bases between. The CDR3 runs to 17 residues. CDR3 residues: CASSLAIEEGANYGYTF. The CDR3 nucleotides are TGTGCCAGCAGCTTGGCCATCGAAGAGGGGGCTAACTATGGCTACACCTTC.

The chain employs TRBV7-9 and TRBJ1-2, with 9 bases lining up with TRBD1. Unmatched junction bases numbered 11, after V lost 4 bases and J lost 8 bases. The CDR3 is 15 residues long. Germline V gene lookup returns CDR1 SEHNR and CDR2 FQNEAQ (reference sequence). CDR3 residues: CASSSTEDRGGGYTF. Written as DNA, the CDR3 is TGTGCCAGCAGCTCGACAGAGGACAGGGGAGGAGGCTACACCTTC.

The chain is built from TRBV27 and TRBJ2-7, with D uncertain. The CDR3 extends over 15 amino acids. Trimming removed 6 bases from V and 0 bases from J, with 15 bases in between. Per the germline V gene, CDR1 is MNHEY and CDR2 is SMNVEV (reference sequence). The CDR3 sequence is CASRAGSSSSYEQYF. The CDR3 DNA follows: TGTGCCAGCAGGGCAGGATCCTCAAGCTCCTACGAGCAGTACTTC.

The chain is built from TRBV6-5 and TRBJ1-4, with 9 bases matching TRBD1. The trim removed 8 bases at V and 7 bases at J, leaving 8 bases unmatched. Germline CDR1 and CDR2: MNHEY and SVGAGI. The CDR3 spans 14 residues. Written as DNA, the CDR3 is TGTGCCAGCCGCCGACAGGGGGACGGTGAAAAACTGTTTTTT. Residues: CASRRQGDGEKLFF.

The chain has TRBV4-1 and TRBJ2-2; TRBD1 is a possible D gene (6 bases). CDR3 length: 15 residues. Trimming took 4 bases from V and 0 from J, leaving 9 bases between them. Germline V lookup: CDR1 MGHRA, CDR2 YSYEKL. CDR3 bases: TGCGCCAGCAGCCGTGGGACAACGAACACCGGGGAGCTGTTTTTT. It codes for CASSRGTTNTGELFF.

The CDR3: CASSYSEQAARAFF. The CDR3 DNA follows: TGTGCCAGCAGTTACTCGGAACAGGCCGCTCGAGCTTTCTTT. The chain joins TRBV6-5 to TRBJ1-1; possible D gene TRBD1, 5 bases. Germline lookup yields CDR1 MNHEY and CDR2 SVGAGI. The length of the CDR3 is 14 residues. V was pared by 0 bases and J by 10 bases, with 15 bases between.

CDR3 protein: CASSFSSTSSALYNEQFF. The CDR3, as DNA: TGCGCCAGCAGCTTCTCTAGCACTTCTAGCGCCCTATACAATGAGCAGTTCTTC. V is TRBV5-1 and J is TRBJ2-1; possible D gene TRBD2, 6 bases. Germline values: CDR1 SGHRS, CDR2 YFSETQ. Trimming left V 2 bases short and J 4 bases short, with 22 bases between. The CDR3 sequence is 18 residues long.